These T cell receptor beta chains were read from a single sample in a study of CD8+ T cells in alopecia areata. Sequencing was performed with immunoSEQ multiplex PCR; in TCRdb, only in-frame clones are kept and a portion is missing. The data hold 75,000 to 100,000 clones, with about two thirds observed a single time. The material was CD8+ T cells sorted from blood, obtained around week 42, from a patient treated with tofacitinib. These TCRs come from a human donor with alopecia areata. CDR3s include the opening cysteine and the closing phenylalanine or tryptophan. The D gene is left open where the match is weak. The size of a clone is reported for some rows only, either as once, few or many, or as a class for expanded clones.

>.|TRBV29-1|.|TRBJ2-7
CSVTGGVYNEQYF
TGCAGCGTGACAGGTGGCGTTTATAACGAGCAGTACTTC
>TRBD1|TRBV11-2|many|TRBJ1-1
CASSQWTGVPEAFF
TGTGCCAGCAGCCAATGGACAGGGGTCCCCGAAGCTTTCTTT
>TRBD2|TRBV4-1|.|TRBJ2-7
CASSQVSGGSSYEQYF
TGCGCCAGCAGCCAAGTCTCGGGGGGGAGCTCCTACGAGCAGTACTTC
>.|TRBV19|.|TRBJ1-2
CATRGGTGGYTF
TGTGCCACCCGGGGGGGGACTGGTGGCTACACCTTC
>.|TRBV27|few|TRBJ2-1
CASIGGGVGNEQFF
TGTGCCAGCATAGGTGGCGGGGTGGGCAATGAGCAGTTCTTC
>.|TRBV4-3|once|TRBJ2-7
CASSQGRGTSYEQYF
TGCGCCAGCAGCCAAGGTAGGGGGACCTCGTACGAGCAGTACTTC
>.|TRBV5-6|.|TRBJ2-1
CASSSGYNEQFF
TGTGCCAGCAGCTCGGGGTACAATGAGCAGTTCTTC
>TRBD1|TRBV27|few|TRBJ1-6
CASSSPGTGYSPLHF
TGTGCCAGCAGCTCTCCCGGGACAGGGTATTCACCCCTCCACTTT
>TRBD1|TRBV19|.|TRBJ2-1
CASSLEGQPNEQFF
TGTGCCAGTAGTCTAGAGGGACAGCCAAATGAGCAGTTCTTC
>.|TRBV14|.|TRBJ2-5
CASAPRLGQETQYF
TGTGCCAGCGCGCCCCGTCTTGGCCAAGAGACCCAGTACTTC
>TRBD1|TRBV4-3|few|TRBJ1-3
CASSQDPGGGNTIYF
TGCGCCAGCAGCCAAGATCCAGGGGGGGGAAACACCATATATTTT
>.|TRBV6-6|.|TRBJ1-4
CASSESVSGKLFF
TGTGCCAGCAGCGAATCTGTCTCCGGAAAACTGTTTTTT
>TRBD1|TRBV6-4|many|TRBJ2-3
CASSSGQGGTDTQYF
TGTGCCAGCAGTTCGGGACAGGGGGGCACAGATACGCAGTATTTT
>TRBD2|TRBV11-2|few|TRBJ2-7
CASSLEGGGEANEQYF
TGTGCCAGCAGCTTAGAAGGCGGGGGTGAAGCGAACGAGCAGTACTTC
>.|TRBV4-3|few|TRBJ2-2
CASSQLQGPGELFF
TGCGCCAGCAGCCAACTACAGGGTCCCGGGGAGCTGTTTTTT
>TRBD2|TRBV7-8|few|TRBJ2-1
CASGQTSGGRDEQFF
TGTGCCAGCGGCCAGACTAGCGGGGGTAGGGATGAGCAGTTCTTC
>.|TRBV30|.|TRBJ2-2
CAWSAGTNTGELFF
TGTGCCTGGAGTGCCGGGACAAACACCGGGGAGCTGTTTTTT
>.|TRBV6-6|few|TRBJ2-7
CASIQGGIYYEQYF
TGTGCCAGCATTCAAGGGGGTATTTACTACGAGCAGTACTTC
>TRBD1|TRBV29-1|.|TRBJ2-6
CSVEDLGQGRGGANVLTF
TGCAGCGTTGAAGATCTCGGACAGGGGCGAGGTGGGGCCAACGTCCTGACTTTC
>TRBD1|TRBV4-2|once|TRBJ1-1
CASSPRTGGNTEAFF
TGTGCCAGCAGCCCACGGACAGGAGGGAACACTGAAGCTTTCTTT
>.|TRBV27|.|TRBJ1-5
CASSHSWGESNQPQHF
TGTGCCAGCAGTCATAGCTGGGGGGAGAGCAATCAGCCCCAGCATTTT
>.|TRBV13|.|TRBJ2-3
CASSGARADTQYF
TGTGCCAGCAGCGGGGCCCGGGCAGATACGCAGTATTTT
>TRBD1|TRBV6-5|.|TRBJ1-5
CASSYDRGQPQHF
TGTGCCAGCAGTTACGACAGGGGCCAGCCCCAGCATTTT
>.|TRBV2|.|TRBJ2-7
CASSGAGSSYEQYF
TGTGCCAGCAGTGGCGCGGGGAGCTCCTACGAGCAGTACTTC
>TRBD1|TRBV19|.|TRBJ1-6
CASTSEGGQPFSPLHF
TGTGCCAGTACCTCGGAGGGGGGACAGCCTTTTTCACCCCTCCACTTT
>TRBD2|TRBV15|.|TRBJ2-1
CATSRELAGGLNEQFF
TGTGCCACCAGCAGAGAACTAGCGGGGGGGCTAAATGAGCAGTTCTTC
>.|TRBV6-4|.|TRBJ2-3
CASSVTGSDTQYF
TGTGCCAGCAGCGTAACAGGGTCGGATACGCAGTATTTT
>.|TRBV30|.|TRBJ1-1
CAWSLGGRLTEAFF
TGTGCCTGGAGTTTAGGGGGGCGGCTTACTGAAGCTTTCTTT